This T cell receptor beta chain was documented in a study of cytomegalovirus exposure and HLA in healthy donors (dated by TCRdb to about 2017). As for the study more broadly: An earlier analysis of roughly 630 of the donors reported 250 to 350 Gb of sequence data and around 120 million unique TCR beta sequences from 150 million to 200 million T cells. About five DR-DQ haplotypes were treated as single units for association and clustering because of strong linkage in the cohort. Using immunosequencing, the study profiled T cell repertoires from fewer than 700 subjects and related those repertoires to cytomegalovirus serostatus. On average, roughly 250,000 unique TCR beta nucleotide sequences were sequenced per donor among about 400 genotyped donors of the cohort, with roughly 18% of those sequences being non-productive. The aim of the study was to test whether cataloging public T cell receptors could identify signatures of past pathogen exposure. In a later analysis, previously published TCR beta repertoires from more than 500 donors were re-analyzed and high-resolution HLA genotyping was added so that TCR occurrence patterns could be studied. The number of donors typed differed by locus, with 629-630 for A, B, C, DRB1 and DQB1, more than 500 for DQA1, 600 to 610 for DPA1, and under 490 for DPB1. All discovery cohort repertoires had been generated on a single sequencing platform. Donor age, sex, ethnicity and CMV serostatus were compiled together with the repertoire data. Of the roughly 390 genotyped donors, approximately 83% fell in the genetic ancestry cluster associated with self-reported Caucasian donors. In an earlier analysis of several hundred of the donors, high-throughput TCR beta sequencing was used to judge whether each TCR beta V gene segment behaved as functional or pseudogenic. In a later genetic analysis, genome-wide SNP genotypes for about three fifths of the roughly 670 donors were used, and that subset was treated as a discovery cohort. Besides the first cohort of roughly 660 subjects, a separate validation cohort made up of around 120 different subjects was used. In the later analysis, no new phenotypic data were used to find candidate immune exposures; instead, reliance was placed on TCR beta sequences and their occurrence across donors. An early release covering roughly 640 HLA-typed donors comprised about 320 gigabases of sequencing data and around 85 million unique TCR sequences. HLA typing included class I and class II loci at four-digit resolution. To predict cytomegalovirus infection status, the study combined high-throughput TCR immunosequencing, statistical association of individual TCRs with disease status, and machine learning.

Details on this clone: Its recognized antigen is unknown. Base qualities were left out, and no much larger clone turns up one base away.

The library was made by the immunoSEQ multiplex PCR assay. A mixture of 60 forward primers for TCR Vbeta segments and 13 reverse primers for TCR Jbeta segments was used in the multiplex PCR. The CDR3 region of rearranged TCR beta genes was amplified from genomic DNA with a multiplex PCR assay. Amplified TCR beta libraries were sequenced as 87-base-pair reads on the Illumina HiSeq System. The published analysis was carried out like this. Across the 600 to 700 repertoires, a later analysis counted 80 million or so unique TCR beta chains, roughly 11 million of which were shared by at least two donors. Raw reads were error-corrected and collapsed into unique sequences by a nearest-neighbor algorithm in which closely related sequences were merged to remove PCR and sequencing errors. To assign V, D and J gene segments, CDR3 sequences were aligned to IMGT reference sequences. For a sequence to be retained, a match of at least six nucleotides to both a V gene segment and a J gene segment was required. A rearrangement counted as productive if the CDR3 had no stop codons and remained in frame with V and J, and every other rearrangement counted as non-productive. Following IMGT convention, CDR3 was defined as the stretch from the second conserved V-encoded cysteine to the conserved J-encoded phenylalanine. Sequences without an unambiguous match to a single V gene segment were excluded from the earlier analysis of a few hundred of the donors. In an earlier analysis of around 600 of the donors, V segments were called functional above 56.7% productive rearrangements and were called segregating when the between-donor standard deviation exceeded 5%. A statistical classification framework was developed to diagnose cytomegalovirus status using the catalog of TCR beta chain sequences. In a later analysis, V and J genes were assigned by comparing TCR nucleotide sequences against IMGT/GENE-DB human TR gene sequences. In a later analysis, CDR3 sequences and most-parsimonious VDJ recombination scenarios were assigned using the TCRdist pipeline. A later analysis defined each TCR beta chain by its CDR3 amino acid sequence plus V-gene family, and excluded reads lacking a unique V-gene family. A later analysis removed roughly 590 highly shared, low-generation-probability nucleotide sequences to deal with suspected cross-contamination and a sequencing artifact. For each public chain, a later analysis derived a clonal expansion index from normalized ranks of inferred template counts within each repertoire. Generation probabilities in a later analysis came from a VDJ recombination model fitted to out-of-frame rearrangements, and those results were checked against IGoR. Hypergeometric tests were used in a later analysis to score TCR-TCR, TCR-HLA and TCR-CMV co-occurrence, with a repertoire-size bias correction applied to the TCR pairs. False discovery rates were estimated in a later analysis by permuting HLA or CMV assignments 20 times. In a later analysis, co-occurring TCRs were grouped with DBSCAN, and TCRdist sequence similarity was added when clustering was performed within HLA-allele-positive subsets. Repertoires with fewer than 30,000 or more than 120,000 public chains, plus five repertoires with anomalous nucleotide sharing, were excluded from co-occurrence clustering. Here the immuneACCESS table is served through TCRdb, limited to in-frame sequences with V and J called. Missing clones are a known gap in these copies; in checked studies unresolved V genes cover under half, and the rest lacks a known reason. V, J and clone size are taken as reported in that table, and D and trimming were inferred from the DNA itself. Across this sample there are 150,000 to 200,000 clones, with roughly 80% seen only once. Clones ranked in the top ten supply approximately 6% of the sample.

Overall results and qualifications from the work: While some public TCRs were present in many individuals, most TCR sequences turned up only very rarely across donors. In a later analysis, the rate of TCR association differed among HLA loci, with DRB1 alleles having the most associated TCRs and HLA-C alleles having the fewest. A few of the identified cytomegalovirus-associated TCR beta chains were confirmed in vitro to be specific for cytomegalovirus antigens. It was suggested by the authors that the approach could potentially be generalized to other disease states and immunological phenotypes. In a later analysis, most CMV-associated TCR beta chains were found to appear HLA-restricted, with HLA associations seemingly driven largely by CMV exposure. The sequencing pipeline was judged likely to have produced a cluster of highly shared sequence variants as a technical artifact. A further reported finding was that TCR beta sequences accurately predicted the HLA-A and HLA-B alleles for most subjects in the first cohort. Immune exposure information for the cohort was limited to CMV serostatus. An association between a missense DCLRE1C variant and V-gene and J-gene trimming of TCR beta chains was found in a later genetic analysis and replicated in an independent cohort. This cohort had only TCR beta chains sequenced, and the lack of alpha or paired-chain data limited which features could be detected. Presence/absence analyses assumed roughly uniform sequencing depth across donors, an assumption that may not hold. Because HLA typing was missing for some donors at each locus, association tests included only the typed subset. Because counts were too low, 15 to 20 rarely observed V segments, including chromosome 9 orphons, were excluded from the earlier analysis of roughly 580 of the donors. Some IMGT-functional V segments, including TRBV6-2 and TRBV6-3, could not be distinguished by the 87-base-pair reads and were therefore excluded. Linkage disequilibrium might explain the correlated functional status among segregating V segments, but an unknown experimental factor could not be excluded. When HLA alleles, especially DR and DQ, strongly co-occurred, TCR associations were difficult to assign to individual alleles. The study gave a list of about 160 TCR beta chains associated with cytomegalovirus. In an earlier analysis of approximately 590 of the donors, most TCR beta V segments appeared in productive rearrangements about 87% or about 30% of the time, broadly matching IMGT annotations. A later analysis associated 16,951 TCR beta sequences with specific HLA alleles at a false discovery rate of 0.05. According to a later genetic analysis, donors in an Asian-associated ancestry cluster had fewer N-insertions in productive TCRs than the approximately 650-donor mean. According to a later analysis, parvovirus B19, influenza, CMV and Epstein-Barr virus appeared linked to several top co-occurrence clusters. In both the original and validation cohorts, the classifier was reported to diagnose cytomegalovirus status with high specificity and sensitivity. In a later analysis, HLA-associated TCR beta chains were found to be more clonally expanded and to have lower generation probabilities than equally common non-associated chains.

In total, around 600 healthy bone marrow donors made up the cohort. Cohort members were all nominally healthy when sampled, although unrecorded immune exposures were likely present. The donor tested CMV seropositive and was one of the 289 seropositive cohort members. Every donor gave a peripheral blood sample, and the peripheral blood mononuclear cells from that sample were used for TCR beta sequencing. The Qiagen DNeasy Blood Extraction Kit was used to extract genomic DNA from the blood cell samples. The CDR3 numbers 10 residues from cysteine through phenylalanine. Just the 30-base CDR3 DNA is kept, in frame starting at base 1. CDR1 and CDR2 are read off the germline V gene as SNHLY and FYNNEI.

The clonotype originates from a woman in her 30s in good health and CMV-seropositive. This chain joins TRBV2 to TRBJ1-2; a weak D assignment points to TRBD1 (5 bases agree). What was sequenced was PBMCs. The nucleotide sequence is TGTGTTACAGCAGGGCATGGCTACACCTTC. This is translated as CVTAGHGYTF.